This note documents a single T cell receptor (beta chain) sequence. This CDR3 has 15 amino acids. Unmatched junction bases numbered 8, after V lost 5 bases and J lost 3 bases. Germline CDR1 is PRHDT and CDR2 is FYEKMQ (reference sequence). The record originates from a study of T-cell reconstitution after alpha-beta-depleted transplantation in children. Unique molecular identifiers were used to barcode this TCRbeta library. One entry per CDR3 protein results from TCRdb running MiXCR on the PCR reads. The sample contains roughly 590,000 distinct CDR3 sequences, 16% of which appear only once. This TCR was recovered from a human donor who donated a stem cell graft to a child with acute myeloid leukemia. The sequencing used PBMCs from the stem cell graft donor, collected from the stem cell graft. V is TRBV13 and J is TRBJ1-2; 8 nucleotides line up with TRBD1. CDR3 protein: CASSLDREGYYGYTF. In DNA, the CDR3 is TGTGCCAGCAGCCTGGACAGGGAGGGGTACTATGGCTACACCTTC.